This T cell receptor beta chain emerged from a study of technical replicates of blood from a few donors. Clones were sequenced by immunoSEQ multiplex PCR, and TCRdb holds only the in-frame ones, with some missing. This table has fewer than 60,000 clones, 90% to 95% appearing once. There are 15 residues in the CDR3. Per the germline V gene, CDR1 is MNHNS and CDR2 is SASEGT. The V and J ends lost 4 bases and 3 bases, in that order; junction bases with no gene match: 9. This clone appeared once. J is TRBJ2-7 and V is TRBV6-1, with TRBD2 matching over 7 bases. This clonotype was obtained from a human donor in good health. Some clones in this sample may be carry-over from other donors' samples. Input material: PBMCs. The CDR3 DNA sequence: TGTGCCAGCAGTGCCACAATTAGCGGGCTCTACGAGCAGTACTTC. It specifies CASSATISGLYEQYF.